The present T cell receptor beta chain was sequenced within a study of OX40 agonist ivuxolimab in advanced cancers. V lost 3 bases, J lost 2 bases, and 7 bases lay in between. This CDR3 is built from 13 residues. Germline values: CDR1 SGHAT, CDR2 FQNNGV. Blood sampling was done at baseline, cycle 4 day 1, and cycle 7 day 1. Measured with immunoSEQ multiplex PCR; TCRdb has only the in-frame clones, and not every one. In the table there are about 79,000 clones, less than 95% of which are singletons. This clone was counted once. The antigen is not known. Study findings and constraints: Patients who responded partially at 0.1-3.0 mg/kg showed clonal expansion ranking among the lowest.

Sequenced here: CD4+ or CD8+ T cells sorted from blood, sampled in a trial of the OX40 agonist ivuxolimab. The sequence derives from an adult with an advanced solid tumor such as melanoma, head and neck, liver or kidney cancer. The chain recombines TRBV11-2 with TRBJ2-5, with unresolved D. CDR3 nucleotides: TGTGCCAGCAGCTTCCAAGAGCAAGAGACCCAGTACTTC. Its protein product is CASSFQEQETQYF. The complete variable domain, with remaining parts taken from reference TRBV11-2 and TRBJ2-5, reads EAGVAQSPRYKIIEKRQSVAFWCNPISGHATLYWYQQILGQGPKLLIQFQNNGVVDDSQLPKDRFSAERLKGVDSTLKIQPAKLEDSAVYLCASSFQEQETQYFGPGTRLLVL.